This passage covers 13 T cell receptor beta chains from one sample sequenced in a study of blood T cell repertoires in COVID-19 (dated by TCRdb to between 2020 and 2021). Libraries were made using the immunoSEQ multiplex PCR assay. The clones in this table, taken by TCRdb from immuneACCESS, are in-frame only. Not every clone is retained; where verified, under half of the shortfall comes from an unresolved V gene, and the cause of the rest is unknown. Here the sample has about 200,000 clones; roughly 83% occur a single time. Together, the top ten hold around 26% of the sample. The sequencing sample was made of peripheral blood. The receptors were sampled from a man aged 35 to 55 with acute or convalescent COVID-19.

The chain has TRBV20-1 and TRBJ1-2, with no clear D. Germline V gives CDR1 DFQATT, CDR2 SNEGSKA (reference sequence). This CDR3 has 11 amino acids. Trimming took off 6 bases at V and 4 bases at J, with 9 bases between the two ends. The CDR3 DNA reads as TGCAGTGCAGTGGAGGGCTATGGCTACACCTTC. Residues: CSAVEGYGYTF.

The chain uses TRBV19 and TRBJ2-3, with 7 bases aligning to TRBD1. With 7 bases clipped from V and 4 bases from J, the junction kept 5 bases outside the gene matches. CDR3 size: 13 residues. Germline CDR1 reads LNHDA; CDR2 reads SQIVND (reference sequence). CDR3 in amino acids: CASIETGADTQYF. The CDR3, as DNA: TGTGCCAGTATAGAAACAGGGGCAGATACGCAGTATTTT.

The chain has TRBV4-2 and TRBJ1-1, with 9 bases fitting TRBD1. Per germline, CDR1 LGHNA and CDR2 YNFKEQ. The CDR3 sequence is 16 residues long. V shed 4 bases and J 6 bases; nucleotides not matched to a gene: 12. The CDR3, as DNA: TGTGCCAGCAGCCCCACCAGGGACAGGGTTTGGGCTGAAGCTTTCTTT. This gives the protein CASSPTRDRVWAEAFF.

The chain couples TRBV5-8 to TRBJ2-7, with TRBD1 matching 7 bases. This CDR3 spans 20 amino acids. Trimming took 4 bases from V and 0 from J; bases not matched to a gene: 22. CDR1 and CDR2 from the germline V gene are SGHTS and YDEGEE. The CDR3 nucleotides read TGTGCCAGCAGCCCACGGACAGGTTGGGGCCCAGCTCAAAGCTCCTACGAGCAGTACTTC. Translation gives CASSPRTGWGPAQSSYEQYF.

This rearrangement joins TRBV2 to TRBJ1-5; TRBD1 matches at 7 bases. Trimming cost V 6 bases and J 3 bases; bases outside gene matches: 5. The CDR3 extends over 14 amino acids. CDR1 and CDR2 from the germline V gene are SNHLY and FYNNEI. The CDR3, as DNA: TGTGCCAGCAGAGACAGGGACGACAATCAGCCCCAGCATTTT. This encodes CASRDRDDNQPQHF.

The genes are TRBV4-2 and TRBJ2-1, with 13 nucleotides matching TRBD2. The V and J ends lost 4 bases and 9 bases, in that order; junction bases with no gene match: 9. Per the germline V gene, CDR1 is LGHNA and CDR2 is YNFKEQ. This CDR3 is built from 16 residues. CDR3: CASSPTTSGRSGEQFF. DNA of the CDR3: TGTGCCAGCAGCCCAACGACTAGCGGGAGGTCCGGTGAGCAGTTCTTC.

The V gene is TRBV27, the J gene TRBJ1-2; maybe TRBD1 (6 bases). Germline V CDR1 and CDR2: MNHEY, SMNVEV (reference sequence). With 5 bases removed from V and 3 bases from J, the gap between germline ends came to 16 bases. The CDR3 extends over 15 amino acids. The CDR3 loop is CASSPRQVTDYGYTF. CDR3 sequence (DNA): TGTGCCAGCAGTCCCCGACAGGTAACCGACTATGGCTACACCTTC.

V and J are TRBV5-6 and TRBJ2-3, with D hard to call. The germline V gene has CDR1 SGHDT and CDR2 YYEEEE. V was cut by 1 base and J by 6 bases, with 9 bases left in between. The CDR3 totals 13 residues. Written as DNA, the CDR3 is TGTGCCAGCAGCTTGAGCCGATGGGATACGCAGTATTTT. Protein sequence: CASSLSRWDTQYF. Full variable domain (rest looked up from reference TRBV5-6 and TRBJ2-3): DAGVTQSPTHLIKTRGQQVTLRCSPKSGHDTVSWYQQALGQGPQFIFQYYEEEERQRGNFPDRFSGHQFPNYSSELNVNALLLGDSALYLCASSLSRWDTQYFGPGTRLTVL.

The chain employs TRBV12-3 or TRBV12-4 and TRBJ2-7; D not certain. V was pared by 3 bases and J by 2 bases, with 8 bases between. This CDR3 is built from 13 residues. The CDR3 coding sequence is TGTGCCAGCAGTTTGGCCGTCACCTACGAGCAGTACTTC. Translation: CASSLAVTYEQYF.

The gene calls are TRBV5-4 and TRBJ2-1, with 13 bases fitting TRBD2. V lost 4 bases to trimming and J lost 9 bases; unmatched junction nucleotides: 13. The CDR3 loop spans 17 amino acids. Germline CDR1 reads SGHNT; CDR2 reads YYREEE (reference sequence). The CDR3 protein is CASSQLAGGPSDGEQFF. For the CDR3, the DNA is TGTGCCAGCAGCCAACTAGCGGGAGGGCCGTCAGACGGTGAGCAGTTCTTC.

The CDR3 region has the DNA TGCGCCAGCAGCTTGGGACAGTTGGCCGGGGAGCTGTTTTTT. Its protein is CASSLGQLAGELFF. The chain joins TRBV5-1 to TRBJ2-2; D perhaps matches TRBD1 (5 bases). This CDR3 has 14 residues. Trimming left V 0 bases short and J 6 bases short, with 9 bases between. Germline assignment: CDR1 SGHRS and CDR2 YFSETQ.

This clone showed up many times. J is TRBJ1-1 and V is TRBV6-2 or TRBV6-3; tentative D call: TRBD1 (5 bases). Deletions cut 0 bases from V and 3 bases from J, with 11 bases between. In germline, CDR1 is MNHEY, CDR2 SVGEGT. The length of the CDR3 is 15 residues. CDR3 in amino acids: CASSYSRGLDTEAFF. CDR3 bases: TGTGCCAGCAGTTACTCGCGGGGGTTGGACACTGAAGCTTTCTTT.

This chain connects TRBV6-5 to TRBJ2-5; 7 positions match TRBD2. CDR3 length: 15 amino acids. Losses at the gene ends were 2 bases for V and 5 bases for J; bases not matched to a gene: 8. CDR1 is MNHEY and CDR2 is SVGAGI in the germline V gene. The DNA for the CDR3 is TGTGCCAGCAGTTACCAAGGACTAGGTCATGAGACCCAGTACTTC. Its protein is CASSYQGLGHETQYF.